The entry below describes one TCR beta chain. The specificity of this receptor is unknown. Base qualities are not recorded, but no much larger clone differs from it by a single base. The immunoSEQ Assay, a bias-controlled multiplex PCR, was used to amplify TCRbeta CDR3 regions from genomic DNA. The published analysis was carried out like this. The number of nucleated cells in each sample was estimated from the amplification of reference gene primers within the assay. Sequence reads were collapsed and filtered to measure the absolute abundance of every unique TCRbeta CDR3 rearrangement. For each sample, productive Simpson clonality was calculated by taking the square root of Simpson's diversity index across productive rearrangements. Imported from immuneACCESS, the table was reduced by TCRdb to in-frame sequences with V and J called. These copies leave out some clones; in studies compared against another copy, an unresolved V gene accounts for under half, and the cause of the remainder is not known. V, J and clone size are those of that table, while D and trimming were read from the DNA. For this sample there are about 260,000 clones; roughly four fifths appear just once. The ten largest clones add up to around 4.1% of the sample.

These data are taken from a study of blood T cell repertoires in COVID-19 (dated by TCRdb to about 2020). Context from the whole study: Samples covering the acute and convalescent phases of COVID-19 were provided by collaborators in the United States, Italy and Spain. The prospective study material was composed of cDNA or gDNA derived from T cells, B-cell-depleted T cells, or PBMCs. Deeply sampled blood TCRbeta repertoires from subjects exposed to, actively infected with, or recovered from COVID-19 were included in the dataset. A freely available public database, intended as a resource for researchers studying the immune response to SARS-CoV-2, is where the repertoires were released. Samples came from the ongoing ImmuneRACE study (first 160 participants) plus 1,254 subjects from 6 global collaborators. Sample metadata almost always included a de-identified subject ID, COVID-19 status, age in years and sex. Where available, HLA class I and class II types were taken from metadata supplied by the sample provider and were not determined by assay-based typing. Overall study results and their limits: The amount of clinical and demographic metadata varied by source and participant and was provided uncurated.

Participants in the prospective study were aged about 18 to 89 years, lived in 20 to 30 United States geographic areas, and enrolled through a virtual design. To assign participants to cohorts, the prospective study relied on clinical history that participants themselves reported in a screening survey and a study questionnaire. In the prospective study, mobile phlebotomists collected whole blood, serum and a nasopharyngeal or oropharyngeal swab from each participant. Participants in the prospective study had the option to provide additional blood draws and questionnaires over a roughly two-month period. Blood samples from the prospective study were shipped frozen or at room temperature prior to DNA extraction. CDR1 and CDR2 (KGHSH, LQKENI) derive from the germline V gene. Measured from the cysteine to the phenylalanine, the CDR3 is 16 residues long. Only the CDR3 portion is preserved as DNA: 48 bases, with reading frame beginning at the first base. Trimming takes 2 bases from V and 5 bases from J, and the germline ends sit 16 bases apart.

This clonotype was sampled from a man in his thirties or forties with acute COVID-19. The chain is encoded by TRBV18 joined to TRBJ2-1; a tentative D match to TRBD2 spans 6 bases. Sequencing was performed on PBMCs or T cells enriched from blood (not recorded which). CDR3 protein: CASSPSGGIVHNEQFF. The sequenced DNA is TGTGCCAGCTCACCATCTGGGGGGATCGTCCACAATGAGCAGTTCTTC.